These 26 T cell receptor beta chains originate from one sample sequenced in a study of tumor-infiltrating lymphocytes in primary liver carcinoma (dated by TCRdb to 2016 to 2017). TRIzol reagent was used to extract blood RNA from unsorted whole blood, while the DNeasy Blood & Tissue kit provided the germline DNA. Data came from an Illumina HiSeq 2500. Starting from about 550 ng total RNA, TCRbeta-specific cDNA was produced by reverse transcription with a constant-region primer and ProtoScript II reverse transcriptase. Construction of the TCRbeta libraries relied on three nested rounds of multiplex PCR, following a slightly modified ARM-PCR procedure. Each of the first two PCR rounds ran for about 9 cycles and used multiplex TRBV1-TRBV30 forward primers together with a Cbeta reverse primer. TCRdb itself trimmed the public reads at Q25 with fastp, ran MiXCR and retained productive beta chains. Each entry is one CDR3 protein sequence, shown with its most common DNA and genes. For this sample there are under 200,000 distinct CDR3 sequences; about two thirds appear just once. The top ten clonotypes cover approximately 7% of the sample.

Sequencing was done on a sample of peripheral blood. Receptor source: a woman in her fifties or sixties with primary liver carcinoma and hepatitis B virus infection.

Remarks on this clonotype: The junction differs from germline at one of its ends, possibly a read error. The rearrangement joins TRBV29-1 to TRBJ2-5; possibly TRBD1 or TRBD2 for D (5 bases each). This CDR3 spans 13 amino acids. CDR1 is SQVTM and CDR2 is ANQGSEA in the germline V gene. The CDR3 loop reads CSVGGPKGEAQYF. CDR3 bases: TGCAGCGTTGGGGGACCGAAAGGAGAGGCCCAGTACTTC.

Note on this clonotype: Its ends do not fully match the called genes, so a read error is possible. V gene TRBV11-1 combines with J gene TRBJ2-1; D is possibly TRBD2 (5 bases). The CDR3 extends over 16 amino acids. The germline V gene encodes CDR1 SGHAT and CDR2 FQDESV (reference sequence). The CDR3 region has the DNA TGTGCCAGCAGCTTAGGGGGAGAGAGTTCCTACGATGAGCAGTTCTTC. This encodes CASSLGGESSYDEQFF.

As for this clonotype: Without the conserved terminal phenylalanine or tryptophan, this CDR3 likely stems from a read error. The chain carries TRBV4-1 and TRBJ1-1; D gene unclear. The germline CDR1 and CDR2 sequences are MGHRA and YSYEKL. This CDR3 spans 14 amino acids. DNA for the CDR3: TGCGCCAGCAGCCCAGTAGGGCGTAGGACTGAGGCTTTCTTA. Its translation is CASSPVGRRTEAFL.

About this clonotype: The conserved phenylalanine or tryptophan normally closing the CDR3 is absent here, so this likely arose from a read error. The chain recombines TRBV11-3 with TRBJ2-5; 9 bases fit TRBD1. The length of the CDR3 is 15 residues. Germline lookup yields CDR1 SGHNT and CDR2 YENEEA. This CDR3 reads CASSLHRGLGEIQYS. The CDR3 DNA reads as TGTGCCAGCAGCTTACACAGGGGGCTGGGAGAGATCCAGTACTCC.

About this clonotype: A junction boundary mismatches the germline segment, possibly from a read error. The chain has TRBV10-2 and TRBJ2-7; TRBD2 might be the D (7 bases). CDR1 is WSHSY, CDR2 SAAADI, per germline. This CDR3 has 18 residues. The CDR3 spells CACSGGAACSKNSYEQYF. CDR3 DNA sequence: TGCGCCTGCAGTGGGGGGGCCGCTTGCTCTAAGAACTCCTACGAGCAGTACTTC.

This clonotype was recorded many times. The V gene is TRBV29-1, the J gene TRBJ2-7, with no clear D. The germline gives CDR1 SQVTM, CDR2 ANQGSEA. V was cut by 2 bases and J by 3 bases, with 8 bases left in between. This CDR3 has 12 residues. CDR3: CSVELTDYEQYF. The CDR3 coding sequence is TGCAGCGTTGAATTAACCGACTACGAGCAGTACTTC.

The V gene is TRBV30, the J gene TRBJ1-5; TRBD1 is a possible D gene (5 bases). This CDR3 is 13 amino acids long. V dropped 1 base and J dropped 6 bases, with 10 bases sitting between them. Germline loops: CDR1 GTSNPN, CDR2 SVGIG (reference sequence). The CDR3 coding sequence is TGTGCCTGGAGTGGCAGGGTCAGTCAGCCCCAGCATTTT. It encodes CAWSGRVSQPQHF.

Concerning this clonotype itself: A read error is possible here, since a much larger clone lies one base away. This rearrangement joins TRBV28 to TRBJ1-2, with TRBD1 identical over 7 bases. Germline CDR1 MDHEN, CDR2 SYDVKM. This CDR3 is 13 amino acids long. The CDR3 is CASSFFGQEGYIF. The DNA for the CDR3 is TGTGCCAGCAGTTTTTTTGGACAGGAGGGCTACATCTTC.

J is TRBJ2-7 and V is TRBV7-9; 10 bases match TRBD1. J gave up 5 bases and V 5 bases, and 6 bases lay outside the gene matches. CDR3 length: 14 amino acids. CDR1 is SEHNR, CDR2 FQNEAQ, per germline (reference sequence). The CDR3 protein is CASSIGGQGNEQYF. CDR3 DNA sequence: TGTGCCAGCAGCATCGGGGGACAGGGGAACGAGCAGTACTTC.

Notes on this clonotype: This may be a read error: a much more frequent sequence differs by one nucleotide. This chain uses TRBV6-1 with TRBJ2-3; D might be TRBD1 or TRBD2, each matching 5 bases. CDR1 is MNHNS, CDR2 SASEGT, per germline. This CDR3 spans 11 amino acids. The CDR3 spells CTSRDPDTQYF. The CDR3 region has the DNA TGTACCAGCAGGGACCCCGATACGCAGTATTTT.

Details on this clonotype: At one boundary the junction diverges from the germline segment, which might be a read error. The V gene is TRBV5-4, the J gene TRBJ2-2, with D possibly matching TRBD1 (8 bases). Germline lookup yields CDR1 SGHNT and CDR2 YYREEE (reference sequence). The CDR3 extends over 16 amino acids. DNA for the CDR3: TGTACCAGCAGCCAGGGGGCTAGCGGCTACACCGGGGAGCTCTTTTTT. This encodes CTSSQGASGYTGELFF.

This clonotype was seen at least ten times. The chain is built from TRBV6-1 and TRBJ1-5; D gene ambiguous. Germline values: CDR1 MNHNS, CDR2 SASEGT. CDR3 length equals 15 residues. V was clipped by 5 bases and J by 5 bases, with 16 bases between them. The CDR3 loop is CASSRQHFQDQPQHF. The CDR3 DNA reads TGTGCCAGCAGTAGGCAACACTTCCAGGATCAGCCCCAGCATTTT.

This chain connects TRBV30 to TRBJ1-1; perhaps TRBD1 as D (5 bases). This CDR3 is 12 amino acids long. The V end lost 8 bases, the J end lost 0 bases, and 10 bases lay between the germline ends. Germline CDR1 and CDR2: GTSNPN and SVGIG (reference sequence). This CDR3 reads CAGTVLNTEAFF. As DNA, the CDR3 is TGTGCCGGGACGGTGTTGAACACTGAAGCTTTCTTT. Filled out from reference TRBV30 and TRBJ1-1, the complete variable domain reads SQTIHQWPATLVQPVGSPLSLECTVEGTSNPNLYWYRQAAGRGLQLLFYSVGIGQISSEVPQNLSASRPQDRQFILSSKKLLLSDSGFYLCAGTVLNTEAFFGQGTRLTVV.

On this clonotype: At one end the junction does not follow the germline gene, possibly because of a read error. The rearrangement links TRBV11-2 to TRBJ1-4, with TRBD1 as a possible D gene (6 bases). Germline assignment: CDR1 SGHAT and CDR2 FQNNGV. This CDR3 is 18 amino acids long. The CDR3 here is CASSGRTERLGDSEKLLF. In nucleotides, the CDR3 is TGTGCCAGCAGCGGCAGGACAGAGAGATTAGGAGATAGTGAAAAACTGCTTTTT.

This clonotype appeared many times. The CDR3 loop is CASSLNAKNTEAFF. As DNA, the CDR3 is TGTGCCAGCAGTTTAAACGCCAAGAACACTGAAGCTTTCTTT. This chain uses TRBV12-3 or TRBV12-4 with TRBJ1-1; D is unclear. V lost 2 bases, J lost 1 base, and 8 bases lay in between. The CDR3 contains 14 residues.

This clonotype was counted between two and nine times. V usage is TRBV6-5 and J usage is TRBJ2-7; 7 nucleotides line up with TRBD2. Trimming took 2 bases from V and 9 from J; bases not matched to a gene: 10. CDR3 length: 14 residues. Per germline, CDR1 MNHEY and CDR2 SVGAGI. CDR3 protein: CASSYSRLTGGQYF. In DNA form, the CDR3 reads TGTGCCAGCAGTTACAGTCGCCTGACGGGAGGGCAGTACTTC.

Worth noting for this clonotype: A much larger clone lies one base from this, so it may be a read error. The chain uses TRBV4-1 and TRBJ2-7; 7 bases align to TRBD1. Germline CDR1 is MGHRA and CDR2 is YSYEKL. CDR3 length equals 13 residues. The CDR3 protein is CASGQQGVYEQYF. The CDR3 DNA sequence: TGCGCCAGCGGCCAGCAGGGGGTCTACGAGCAGTACTTC.

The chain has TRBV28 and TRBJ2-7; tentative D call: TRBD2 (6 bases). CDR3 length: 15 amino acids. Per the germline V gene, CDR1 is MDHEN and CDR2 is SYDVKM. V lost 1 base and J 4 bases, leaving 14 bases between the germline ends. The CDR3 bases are TGTGCCAGCAGTTTATTTGGGCGGGGTACGTACGAGCAGTACTTC. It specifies CASSLFGRGTYEQYF.

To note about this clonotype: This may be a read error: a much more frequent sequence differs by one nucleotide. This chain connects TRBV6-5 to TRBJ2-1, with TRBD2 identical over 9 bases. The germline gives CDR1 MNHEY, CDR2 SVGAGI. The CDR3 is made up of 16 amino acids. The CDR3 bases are TGTGCCAGCAGTCCCTCCGAGAGTAGCGGGAGACATGACCAGTTCTTC. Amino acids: CASSPSESSGRHDQFF.

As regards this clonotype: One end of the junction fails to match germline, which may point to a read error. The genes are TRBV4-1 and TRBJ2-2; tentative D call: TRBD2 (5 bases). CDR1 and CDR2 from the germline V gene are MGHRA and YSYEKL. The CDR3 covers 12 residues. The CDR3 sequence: CTGEGDTGELLF. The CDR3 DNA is TGCACCGGGGAAGGCGACACCGGGGAGCTGCTTTTT.

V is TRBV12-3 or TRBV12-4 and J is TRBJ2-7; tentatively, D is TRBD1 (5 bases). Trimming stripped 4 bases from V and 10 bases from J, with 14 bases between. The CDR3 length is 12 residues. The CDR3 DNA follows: TGTGCCAGCAGTTCCACAAGGGGCGAACAGTACTTC. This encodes CASSSTRGEQYF.

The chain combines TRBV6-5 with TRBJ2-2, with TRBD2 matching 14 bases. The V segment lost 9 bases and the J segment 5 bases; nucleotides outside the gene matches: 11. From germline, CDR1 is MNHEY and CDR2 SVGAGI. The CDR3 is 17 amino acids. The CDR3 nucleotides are TGTGCCAGTACCCGGTCAGGACTAGCGGGAGGAACCGGGGAGCTGTTTTTT. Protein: CASTRSGLAGGTGELFF.

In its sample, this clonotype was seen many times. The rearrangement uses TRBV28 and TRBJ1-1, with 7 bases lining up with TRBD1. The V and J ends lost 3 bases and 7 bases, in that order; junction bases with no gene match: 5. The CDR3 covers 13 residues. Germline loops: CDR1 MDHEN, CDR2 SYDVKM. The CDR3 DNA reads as TGTGCCAGCAGTTTCCCAGGGGACAGTGAAGCTTTCTTT. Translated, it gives CASSFPGDSEAFF. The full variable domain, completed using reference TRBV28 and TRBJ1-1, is DVKVTQSSRYLVKRTGEKVFLECVQDMDHENMFWYRQDPGLGLRLIYFSYDVKMKEKGDIPEGYSVSREKKERFSLILESASTNQTSMYLCASSFPGDSEAFFGQGTRLTVV.

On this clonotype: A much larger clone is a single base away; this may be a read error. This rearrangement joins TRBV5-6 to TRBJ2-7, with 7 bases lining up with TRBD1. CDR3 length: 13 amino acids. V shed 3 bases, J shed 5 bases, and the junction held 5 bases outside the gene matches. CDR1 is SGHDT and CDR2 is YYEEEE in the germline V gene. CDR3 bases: TGTGCCAGCAGCTCCGACAGGGACGACGAGCAGTACTTC. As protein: CASSSDRDDEQYF.

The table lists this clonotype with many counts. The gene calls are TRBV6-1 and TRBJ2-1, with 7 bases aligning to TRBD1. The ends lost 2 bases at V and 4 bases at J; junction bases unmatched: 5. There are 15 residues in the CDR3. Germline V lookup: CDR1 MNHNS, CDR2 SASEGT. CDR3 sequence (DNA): TGTGCCAGCAGTGAATCGGCAGGGGGTTACAATGAGCAGTTCTTC. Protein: CASSESAGGYNEQFF.

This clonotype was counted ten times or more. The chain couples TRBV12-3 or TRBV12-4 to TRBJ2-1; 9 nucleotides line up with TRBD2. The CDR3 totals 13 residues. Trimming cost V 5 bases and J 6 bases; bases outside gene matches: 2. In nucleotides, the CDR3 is TGTGCCAGCAGTCCGACTAGCGGCAATGAGCAGTTCTTC. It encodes CASSPTSGNEQFF.